This entry lists 24 T cell receptor beta chains sequenced from one sample in a study of CD8+ T cells in alopecia areata. Specified treatment: oral pan-JAK inhibitor, 5-10 mg twice daily. Extracted from the samples, RNA was reverse transcribed into cDNA to serve as the sequencing template. The data were produced by immunoSEQ multiplex PCR, yet TCRdb's version contains in-frame clones alone and is incomplete. The table includes approximately 180,000 clones, roughly 53% detected once. The sample was CD8+ T cells sorted from blood, taken at week 24, from a patient treated with tofacitinib. All receptors derive from a human donor with alopecia areata.

The chain carries TRBV27 and TRBJ2-7, with D maybe TRBD1 (5 bases). Trimming took 6 bases from V and 4 from J, leaving 10 bases between them. The germline CDR1 and CDR2 sequences are MNHEY and SMNVEV (reference sequence). The CDR3 has 12 residues. The CDR3 bases are TGTGCCAGCAGCCAGGGTGGGTACGAGCAGTACTTC. The encoded protein is CASSQGGYEQYF.

The V and J genes are TRBV13 and TRBJ2-7; D remains ambiguous. This CDR3 comprises 13 residues. Germline assignment: CDR1 PRHDT and CDR2 FYEKMQ (reference sequence). V was trimmed by 4 bases and J by 4 bases, leaving 11 bases between them. The CDR3 spells CASSSTPDYEQYF. The CDR3 DNA follows: TGTGCCAGCAGCTCCACGCCTGATTACGAGCAGTACTTC.

This clone was found a few times. The chain employs TRBV4-3 and TRBJ2-7; no firm D call. V was pared by 0 bases and J by 0 bases, with 9 bases between. This CDR3 contains 15 residues. Germline lookup yields CDR1 LGHNA and CDR2 YSLEER. The CDR3 protein is CASSQESSFSYEQYF. DNA for the CDR3: TGCGCCAGCAGCCAAGAATCGTCTTTCTCCTACGAGCAGTACTTC.

This clone was seen only once. The chain is built from TRBV28 and TRBJ1-5; possible D gene TRBD1, 5 bases. Germline CDR1 and CDR2: MDHEN and SYDVKM. This CDR3 has 14 amino acids. Trimming took 6 bases from V and 7 from J, leaving 16 bases between them. This CDR3 is CASSPDSPGQPQHF. The DNA for the CDR3 is TGTGCCAGCAGCCCTGACAGTCCCGGGCAGCCCCAGCATTTT.

V gene TRBV27 combines with J gene TRBJ2-7; no definite D call. Trimming took off 3 bases at V and 4 bases at J, with 13 bases between the two ends. This CDR3 spans 14 amino acids. Germline assignment: CDR1 MNHEY and CDR2 SMNVEV (reference sequence). This chain's CDR3 is CASSFGLGPYEQYF. The CDR3 DNA follows: TGTGCCAGCAGTTTTGGTCTGGGTCCGTACGAGCAGTACTTC.

The V and J genes are TRBV4-3 and TRBJ1-2, with no clear D. The length of the CDR3 is 14 residues. Trimming pared 0 bases from V and 4 bases from J, leaving 9 bases between. Germline lookup yields CDR1 LGHNA and CDR2 YSLEER. CDR3 sequence: CASSQDQVGYGYTF. CDR3 sequence (DNA): TGCGCCAGCAGCCAAGATCAGGTTGGCTATGGCTACACCTTC.

The rearrangement joins TRBV5-1 to TRBJ2-5, with 11 bases fitting TRBD2. Germline-derived CDR1 and CDR2 are SGHRS and YFSETQ. Unmatched junction bases numbered 4, after V lost 4 bases and J lost 2 bases. CDR3 length: 15 amino acids. The CDR3 here is CASSHTSGGQETQYF. The CDR3 coding sequence is TGCGCCAGCAGCCATACTAGCGGGGGACAAGAGACCCAGTACTTC.

The chain combines TRBV7-9 with TRBJ1-1; D is undetermined. The V end lost 1 base, the J end lost 3 bases, and 9 bases lay between the germline ends. Germline CDR1 and CDR2: SEHNR and FQNEAQ (reference sequence). The CDR3 sequence is 14 residues long. The CDR3 DNA reads TGTGCCAGCAGCTTAGAAGTACGGGACACTGAAGCTTTCTTT. Protein: CASSLEVRDTEAFF.

This clone turned up a few times. The rearrangement links TRBV30 to TRBJ2-6; D not certain. The CDR3 is 14 residues long. V lost 4 bases, J lost 0 bases, and 7 bases lay in between. CDR1 is GTSNPN and CDR2 is SVGIG in the germline V gene (reference sequence). The CDR3: CAWTVSSGANVLTF. CDR3 in DNA: TGTGCCTGGACCGTTAGCTCTGGGGCCAACGTCCTGACTTTC.

Regarding this clone: A junction boundary mismatches the germline segment, possibly from a read error. The chain recombines TRBV6-5 with TRBJ2-5, with 9 bases fitting TRBD1. CDR1 is MNHEY, CDR2 SVGAGI, per germline. The CDR3 consists of 15 residues. The CDR3, as DNA: TGTGCCAGCAGCTTTGGGACAGGGCCTAGAGAGAACCAGTACTTC. Translated, it gives CASSFGTGPRENQYF.

For this clone: The sample contains more than one DNA sequence encoding this CDR3. DNA for the CDR3: TGTGCCAGCAGCTTAGGAAGAGGTAATCAGCCCCAGCATTTT. Residues: CASSLGRGNQPQHF. V is TRBV13 and J is TRBJ1-5; D remains unclear. Trimming pared 0 bases from V and 4 bases from J, leaving 7 bases between. Per the germline V gene, CDR1 is PRHDT and CDR2 is FYEKMQ (reference sequence). There are 14 residues in the CDR3.

A few counts support this clone. This chain links TRBV19 with TRBJ1-2; 9 nucleotides agree with TRBD1. The CDR3 spans 13 residues. Germline-derived CDR1 and CDR2 are LNHDA and SQIVND (reference sequence). The V segment lost 5 bases and the J segment 8 bases; nucleotides outside the gene matches: 6. As DNA, the CDR3 is TGTGCCAGTAGTCTCGGGACAGGGAAAGGCTACACCTTC. Protein sequence: CASSLGTGKGYTF.

The rearrangement joins TRBV4-3 to TRBJ1-2; the D gene is possibly TRBD1 (5 bases). Germline CDR1 is LGHNA and CDR2 is YSLEER. The CDR3 runs 14 residues. V lost 3 bases and J 6 bases, leaving 14 bases between the germline ends. In nucleotides, the CDR3 is TGCGCCAGCAGCCAGGGCCGCGGGGGAGATGGCTACACCTTC. It translates to CASSQGRGGDGYTF.

Points on this clone: Distinct nucleotide sequences in the sample also encode this CDR3. The rearrangement uses TRBV7-9 and TRBJ1-1, with D perhaps matching TRBD1 (5 bases). The ends were cut back, 5 bases at V and 1 base at J, with 8 bases in the middle. The CDR3 length is 13 residues. Germline CDR1 SEHNR, CDR2 FQNEAQ (reference sequence). The CDR3 region has the DNA TGTGCCAGCAGCCTCGACAGGAACACTGAAGCTTTCTTT. Residues: CASSLDRNTEAFF.

The sample holds a few counts of this clone. Other DNA sequences from this sample encode an identical CDR3 as well. J is TRBJ1-5 and V is TRBV7-9; maybe TRBD1 (5 bases). The V end lost 2 bases, the J end lost 2 bases, and 7 bases lay between the germline ends. The CDR3 has 14 residues. CDR1 and CDR2 (germline): SEHNR, FQNEAQ (reference sequence). The CDR3 nucleotides read TGTGCCAGCAGCTTATCAGGGCGCAATCAGCCCCAGCATTTT. Protein product: CASSLSGRNQPQHF.

This chain connects TRBV10-2 to TRBJ1-5; possibly TRBD1 for D (5 bases). Germline V gives CDR1 WSHSY, CDR2 SAAADI. The CDR3 consists of 14 residues. V dropped 6 bases and J dropped 6 bases, with 15 bases sitting between them. CDR3 DNA sequence: TGCGCCAGCAGCGATACAGGTGGCGGTCAGCCCCAGCATTTT. Translated: CASSDTGGGQPQHF.

This chain connects TRBV30 to TRBJ2-7, with 8 bases identical to TRBD1. The CDR3 covers 14 residues. Looked up from germline, CDR1 is GTSNPN and CDR2 is SVGIG (reference sequence). V was clipped by 3 bases and J by 1 base; unmatched bases: 5. CDR3 residues: CAWRDRARSYEQYF. As DNA, the CDR3 is TGTGCCTGGAGGGACAGGGCGAGGTCCTACGAGCAGTACTTC.

The rearrangement uses TRBV6-1 and TRBJ2-7; the D gene is possibly TRBD1 (5 bases). The CDR3 is 13 residues long. The V and J ends lost 8 bases and 4 bases respectively, with 15 bases between them. The germline gives CDR1 MNHNS, CDR2 SASEGT. The CDR3 DNA follows: TGTGCCAGCCGATATAAAACAGGTTACGAGCAGTACTTC. Its translation is CASRYKTGYEQYF.

This chain links TRBV6-6 with TRBJ2-7, with unresolved D. The length of the CDR3 is 12 residues. The V gene lost 7 bases and the J gene lost 0 bases, with 7 bases spanning the gap. Per germline, CDR1 MNHNY and CDR2 SVGAGI (reference sequence). The CDR3 sequence is CASTGSSYEQYF. For the CDR3, the DNA is TGTGCCAGCACAGGTAGCTCCTACGAGCAGTACTTC.

This clone was picked up one time. Additional DNA sequences in this sample encode the identical CDR3. The V and J genes are TRBV29-1 and TRBJ1-1, with unresolved D. Germline V gene lookup returns CDR1 SQVTM and CDR2 ANQGSEA. V lost 3 bases and J lost 2, with 7 bases in between. The length of the CDR3 is 12 residues. The CDR3 is CSVEERNTEAFF. The CDR3 DNA follows: TGCAGCGTTGAGGAACGAAACACTGAAGCTTTCTTT.

The V and J genes are TRBV11-2 and TRBJ2-2; D gene unclear. V shed 2 bases and J shed 4 bases, with 5 bases lying between them. The CDR3 contains 13 residues. Germline V gene lookup returns CDR1 SGHAT and CDR2 FQNNGV. For the CDR3, the DNA is TGTGCCAGCAGCTTATCTTCCACCGGGGAGCTGTTTTTT. Its protein is CASSLSSTGELFF. The full variable domain, in which reference TRBV11-2 and TRBJ2-2 provide the parts outside the CDR3, is EAGVAQSPRYKIIEKRQSVAFWCNPISGHATLYWYQQILGQGPKLLIQFQNNGVVDDSQLPKDRFSAERLKGVDSTLKIQPAKLEDSAVYLCASSLSSTGELFFGEGSRLTVL.

Note on this clone: This CDR3 is also generated by other DNA sequences in the sample. The V and J genes are TRBV27 and TRBJ2-7; no firm D call. Per germline, CDR1 MNHEY and CDR2 SMNVEV (reference sequence). V lost 3 bases and J 3 bases, leaving 9 bases between the germline ends. The length of the CDR3 is 13 residues. CDR3 in DNA: TGTGCCAGCAGTTTTGGGCCTAGCTACGAGCAGTACTTC. Translating it yields CASSFGPSYEQYF.

This clone was seen only a few times. V usage is TRBV19 and J usage is TRBJ1-2; D remains ambiguous. There are 14 residues in the CDR3. Per the germline V gene, CDR1 is LNHDA and CDR2 is SQIVND (reference sequence). V lost 7 bases and J 4 bases, leaving 16 bases between the germline ends. The CDR3 DNA reads TGTGCCAGTACTCGGTGGGATGCGGGCTATGGCTACACCTTC. It codes for CASTRWDAGYGYTF.

This clone has more than one count but fewer than ten. The CDR3 sequence is CATSVVVGVETQYF. The CDR3 bases are TGTGCCACCAGCGTTGTAGTTGGGGTTGAGACCCAGTACTTC. The chain is built from TRBV15 and TRBJ2-5; D is unresolved. The germline CDR1 and CDR2 sequences are LNHNV and YYDKDF (reference sequence). This CDR3 is 14 amino acids long. Trimming took 5 bases from V and 5 from J, leaving 15 bases between them.